The next 13 T cell receptor beta chains were all read from a single sample in a study of cytomegalovirus exposure and HLA in healthy donors. In the PCR, 60 Vbeta and 13 Jbeta primers were used. Data came from immunoSEQ multiplex PCR; TCRdb stores just in-frame clones and leaves some out. The data show about 140,000 clones, roughly 90% seen once. Sequenced input: PBMCs. Receptor source: a woman aged 40 to 50 in good health and CMV-seronegative.

The rearrangement joins TRBV4-1 to TRBJ2-7, with 9 bases identical to TRBD1. Germline CDR1 and CDR2: MGHRA and YSYEKL. The CDR3 loop spans 16 amino acids. V was pared by 2 bases and J by 5 bases, with 10 bases of the junction left unmatched. The DNA of the CDR3 is TGCGCCAGCAGCCAACTTGCACAGGGGGCTATCGACGAGCAGTACTTC. This gives the protein CASSQLAQGAIDEQYF.

A note on this clone: Other DNA variants within this sample encode the same CDR3. The gene calls are TRBV6-1 and TRBJ2-1, with 12 bases lining up with TRBD2. Per the germline V gene, CDR1 is MNHNS and CDR2 is SASEGT. The CDR3 consists of 15 residues. The V segment lost 4 bases and the J segment 6 bases; nucleotides outside the gene matches: 4. The CDR3 loop reads CASSGGLAGSNEQFF. CDR3 in DNA: TGTGCCAGCAGTGGGGGACTAGCGGGTTCCAATGAGCAGTTCTTC.

The chain links TRBV2 to TRBJ2-2; D uncertain. The V and J ends lost 3 bases and 1 base respectively, with 3 bases between them. Germline V gene lookup returns CDR1 SNHLY and CDR2 FYNNEI. The CDR3 contains 13 residues. The CDR3 sequence: CASSDQNTGELFF. CDR3 DNA: TGTGCCAGCAGTGATCAGAACACCGGGGAGCTGTTTTTT.

This clone appeared once. This CDR3 is also generated by other DNA sequences in the sample. The chain combines TRBV10-3 with TRBJ2-7, with D tentatively TRBD2 (5 bases). Germline V gene lookup returns CDR1 ENHRY and CDR2 SYGVKD. The CDR3 runs to 13 residues. V gave up 6 bases and J gave up 6 bases, with 15 bases separating them. The chain's CDR3 is CAISAEGEGEQYF. CDR3 in DNA: TGTGCCATCAGCGCAGAGGGTGAGGGCGAGCAGTACTTC.

A word on this clone: One end of the junction does not line up with germline, which may come from a read error. V and J are TRBV7-9 and TRBJ2-7; D possibly corresponds to TRBD2 (6 bases). Per germline, CDR1 SEHNR and CDR2 FQNEAQ (reference sequence). The CDR3 has 13 residues. CDR3 sequence (DNA): TGTTCCAGCAGCTCCGCGGGATCCTACGAGCAGTACTTC. The encoded protein is CSSSSAGSYEQYF.

The chain couples TRBV5-1 to TRBJ1-5, with 8 bases matching TRBD1. With V trimmed by 5 bases and J by 2 bases, 3 bases remained unmatched. Germline CDR1 SGHRS, CDR2 YFSETQ. The CDR3 is 14 residues long. The CDR3 nucleotides are TGCGCCAGCAGGACAGGGGCGTGCAATCAGCCCCAGCATTTT. Protein sequence: CASRTGACNQPQHF.

This clone was found a few times. V is TRBV4-3 and J is TRBJ1-3, with D tentatively TRBD1 (6 bases). The germline V gene encodes CDR1 LGHNA and CDR2 YSLEER. CDR3 length equals 15 residues. The germline V and J ends were trimmed by 0 bases and 3 bases, with 9 bases remaining between them. CDR3 nucleotide sequence: TGCGCCAGCAGCCAAGAGGGGGCGGGTGGAAACACCATATATTTT. Amino acid sequence: CASSQEGAGGNTIYF.

The chain uses TRBV4-1 and TRBJ1-1; D perhaps matches TRBD1 (5 bases). Germline V gives CDR1 MGHRA, CDR2 YSYEKL. Trimming removed 6 bases from V and 1 base from J, with 15 bases in between. The CDR3 consists of 15 residues. CDR3 in amino acids: CASSHPGFKNTEAFF. The CDR3, as DNA: TGCGCCAGCAGTCACCCAGGGTTTAAGAACACTGAAGCTTTCTTT.

The chain couples TRBV19 to TRBJ1-1; 7 positions agree with TRBD1. The CDR3 loop spans 14 amino acids. V lost 7 bases, J lost 5 bases, and 10 bases stayed unmatched. Germline V gene data show CDR1 as LNHDA and CDR2 as SQIVND (reference sequence). The CDR3 DNA follows: TGTGCCAGTATCCCAAGGGGCAGGGGGACTGAAGCTTTCTTT. As protein: CASIPRGRGTEAFF.

In this sample, this clone turned up a few times. This sequence joins TRBV2 and TRBJ2-1, with 7 positions matching TRBD2. The germline V gene encodes CDR1 SNHLY and CDR2 FYNNEI. The junction had 3 bases not matched to a gene; V was cut back by 3 bases and J by 10 bases. This CDR3 region has 12 residues. CDR3 nucleotides: TGTGCCAGCAGTGAGGGACTACGGGAGCAGTTCTTC. This encodes CASSEGLREQFF.

V is TRBV11-3 and J is TRBJ2-5, with D perhaps matching TRBD1 (6 bases). The germline V and J ends were trimmed by 5 bases and 5 bases, with 18 bases remaining between them. The CDR3 is made up of 15 amino acids. Germline V lookup: CDR1 SGHNT, CDR2 YENEEA. CDR3 amino acids: CASSARAGAGETQYF. In DNA form, the CDR3 reads TGTGCCAGCAGCGCCCGGGCAGGGGCAGGGGAGACCCAGTACTTC.

The rearrangement uses TRBV5-1 and TRBJ2-3, with D unresolved. Trimming stripped 8 bases from V and 2 bases from J, with 12 bases between. Per the germline V gene, CDR1 is SGHRS and CDR2 is YFSETQ. The length of the CDR3 is 13 residues. This CDR3 reads CASFLNPTDTQYF. The DNA of the CDR3 is TGCGCCAGTTTCCTAAACCCCACAGATACGCAGTATTTT.

This clone was observed a single time. The chain couples TRBV4-1 to TRBJ2-1; D is perhaps TRBD2 (6 bases). CDR1 and CDR2 from the germline V gene are MGHRA and YSYEKL. Trimming removed 0 bases at V and 7 bases at J, with 19 bases between. The CDR3 covers 17 residues. CDR3 coding DNA: TGCGCCAGCAGCCAAGAGATCGACACGGAGACTAGGAATGAGCAGTTCTTC. Translating it yields CASSQEIDTETRNEQFF.